This TCR beta chain derives from a study of beta chain features in type 1 diabetes. Notes on the study in general: Type 1 diabetes patients showed a moderate but significant shortening of TCRB CDR3s in all four CD4+ subsets. When VDJ junctions were examined, type 1 diabetes patients showed fewer insertions and more deletions.

The V and J ends lost 4 bases and 8 bases respectively, with 20 bases between them. Per the germline V gene, CDR1 is MDHEN and CDR2 is SYDVKM. This CDR3 is 15 amino acids long. Every bit of the isolated RNA underwent reverse transcription, so sequencing read expressed TCRB transcripts. This table comes from immunoSEQ multiplex PCR, and its TCRdb copy is limited to in-frame clones, with some not included. The table shows 150,000 or so clones, with 7% to 10% occurring only once. In this sample, this clone turned up a few times. Its matching antigen is unknown. The J gene is TRBJ1-2, the V gene TRBV28; D is perhaps TRBD1 (6 bases). This sequence was found in a man aged 18 to 29 in good health. Sequenced input: central memory CD4+ T cells from blood. CDR3 protein: CASSSNGGGRGGYTF. DNA of the CDR3: TGTGCCAGCAGTTCGAACGGGGGGGGGCGCGGAGGCTACACCTTC.